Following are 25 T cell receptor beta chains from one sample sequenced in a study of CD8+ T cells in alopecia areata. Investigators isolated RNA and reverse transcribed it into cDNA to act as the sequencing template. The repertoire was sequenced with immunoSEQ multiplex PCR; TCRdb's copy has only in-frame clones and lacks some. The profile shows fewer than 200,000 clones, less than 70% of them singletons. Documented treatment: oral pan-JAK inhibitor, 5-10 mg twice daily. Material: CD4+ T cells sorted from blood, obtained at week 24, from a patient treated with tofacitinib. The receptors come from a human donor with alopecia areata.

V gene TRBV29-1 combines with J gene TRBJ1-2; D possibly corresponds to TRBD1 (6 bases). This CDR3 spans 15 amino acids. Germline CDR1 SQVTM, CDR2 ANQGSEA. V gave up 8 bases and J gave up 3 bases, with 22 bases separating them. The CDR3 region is CSIRQVLLDDYGYTF. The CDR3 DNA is TGCAGCATCCGACAGGTACTTTTGGATGACTATGGCTACACCTTC.

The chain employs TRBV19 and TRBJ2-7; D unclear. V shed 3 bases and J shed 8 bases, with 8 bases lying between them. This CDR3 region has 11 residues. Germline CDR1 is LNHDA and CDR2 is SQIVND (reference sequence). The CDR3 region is CASSISLKQYF. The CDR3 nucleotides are TGTGCCAGTAGTATTTCGTTGAAGCAGTACTTC.

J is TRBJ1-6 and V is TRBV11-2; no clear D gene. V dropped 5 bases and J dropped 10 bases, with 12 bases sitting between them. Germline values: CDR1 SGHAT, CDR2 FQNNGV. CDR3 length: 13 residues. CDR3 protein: CASSPGGSSPLHF. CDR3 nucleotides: TGTGCCAGCAGCCCAGGAGGGTCCTCACCCCTCCACTTT. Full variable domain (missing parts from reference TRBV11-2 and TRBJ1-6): EAGVAQSPRYKIIEKRQSVAFWCNPISGHATLYWYQQILGQGPKLLIQFQNNGVVDDSQLPKDRFSAERLKGVDSTLKIQPAKLEDSAVYLCASSPGGSSPLHFGNGTRLTVT.

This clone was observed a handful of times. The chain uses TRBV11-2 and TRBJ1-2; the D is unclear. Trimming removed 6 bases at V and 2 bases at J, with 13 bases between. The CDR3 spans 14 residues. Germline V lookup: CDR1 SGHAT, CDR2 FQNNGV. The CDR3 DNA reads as TGTGCCAGCAGGCCAATCCGCGAAAACTATGGCTACACCTTC. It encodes CASRPIRENYGYTF.

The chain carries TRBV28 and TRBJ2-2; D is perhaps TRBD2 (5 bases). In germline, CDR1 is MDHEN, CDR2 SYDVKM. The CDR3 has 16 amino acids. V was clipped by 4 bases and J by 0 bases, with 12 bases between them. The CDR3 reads CASSSPRGANTGELFF. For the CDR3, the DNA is TGTGCCAGCAGTTCCCCACGGGGTGCGAACACCGGGGAGCTGTTTTTT.

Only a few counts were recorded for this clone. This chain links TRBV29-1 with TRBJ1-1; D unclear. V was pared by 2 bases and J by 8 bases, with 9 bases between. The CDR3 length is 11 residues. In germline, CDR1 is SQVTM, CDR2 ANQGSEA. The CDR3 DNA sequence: TGCAGCGTTGAAACTGGGAGAGAAGCTTTCTTT. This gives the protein CSVETGREAFF.

In DNA form, the CDR3 reads TGTGCCAGCAGTGAAGATCCAGGGGGGTCACGGTACAATGAGCAGTTCTTC. Protein: CASSEDPGGSRYNEQFF. The chain has TRBV25-1 and TRBJ2-1, with a tentative D call TRBD1 (7 bases). V lost 2 bases to trimming and J lost 4 bases, with 18 bases between them. This CDR3 has 17 amino acids. In germline, CDR1 is MGHDK, CDR2 SYGVNS.

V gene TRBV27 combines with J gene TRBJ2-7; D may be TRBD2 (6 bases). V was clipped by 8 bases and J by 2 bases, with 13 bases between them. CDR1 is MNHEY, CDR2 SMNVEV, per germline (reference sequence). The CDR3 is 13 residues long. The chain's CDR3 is CASALREAYEQYF. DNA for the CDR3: TGTGCCAGCGCCCTCAGGGAGGCCTACGAGCAGTACTTC.

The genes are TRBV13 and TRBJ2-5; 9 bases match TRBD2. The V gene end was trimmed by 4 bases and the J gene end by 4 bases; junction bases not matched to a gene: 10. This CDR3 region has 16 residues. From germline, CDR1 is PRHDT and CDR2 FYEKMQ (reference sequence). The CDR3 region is CASSSLAGFPGETQYF. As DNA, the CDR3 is TGTGCCAGCAGCTCCCTAGCGGGGTTCCCCGGAGAGACCCAGTACTTC.

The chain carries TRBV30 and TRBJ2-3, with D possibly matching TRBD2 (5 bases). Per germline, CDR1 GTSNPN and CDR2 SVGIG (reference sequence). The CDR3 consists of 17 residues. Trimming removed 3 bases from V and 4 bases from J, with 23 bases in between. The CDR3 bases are TGTGCCTGGAGCAATGCCCTGGGCGGGCTGGGAGCAGATACGCAGTATTTT. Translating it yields CAWSNALGGLGADTQYF.

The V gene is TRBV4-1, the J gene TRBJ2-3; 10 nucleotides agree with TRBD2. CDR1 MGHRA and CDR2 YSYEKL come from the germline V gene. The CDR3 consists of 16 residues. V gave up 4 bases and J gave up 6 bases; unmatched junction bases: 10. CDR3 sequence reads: CASSPRLAGERDTQYF. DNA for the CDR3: TGCGCCAGCAGCCCCCGCCTAGCGGGGGAGAGGGATACGCAGTATTTT.

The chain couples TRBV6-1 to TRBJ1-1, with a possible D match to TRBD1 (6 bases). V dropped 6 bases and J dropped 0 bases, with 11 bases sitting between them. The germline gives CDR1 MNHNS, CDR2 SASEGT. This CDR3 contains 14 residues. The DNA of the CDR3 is TGTGCCAGCAGCACAGGGACCATGAACACTGAAGCTTTCTTT. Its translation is CASSTGTMNTEAFF.

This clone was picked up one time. The CDR3: CASSVGTPTVRETQYF. The CDR3 nucleotides are TGTGCCAGCAGCGTAGGTACCCCGACAGTTCGAGAGACCCAGTACTTC. The chain joins TRBV9 to TRBJ2-5, with TRBD1 as a possible D gene (5 bases). V was clipped by 0 bases and J by 4 bases, with 16 bases between them. From germline, CDR1 is SGDLS and CDR2 YYNGEE. CDR3 size: 16 residues.

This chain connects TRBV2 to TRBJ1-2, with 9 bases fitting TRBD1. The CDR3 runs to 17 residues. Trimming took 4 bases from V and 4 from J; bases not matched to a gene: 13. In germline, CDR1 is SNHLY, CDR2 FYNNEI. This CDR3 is CASSARTGASSGYGYTF. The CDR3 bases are TGTGCCAGCAGTGCTAGGACAGGGGCTTCCTCGGGCTATGGCTACACCTTC. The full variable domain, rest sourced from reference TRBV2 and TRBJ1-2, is EPEVTQTPSHQVTQMGQEVILRCVPISNHLYFYWYRQILGQKVEFLVSFYNNEISEKSEIFDDQFSVERPDGSNFTLKIRSTKLEDSAMYFCASSARTGASSGYGYTFGSGTRLTVV.

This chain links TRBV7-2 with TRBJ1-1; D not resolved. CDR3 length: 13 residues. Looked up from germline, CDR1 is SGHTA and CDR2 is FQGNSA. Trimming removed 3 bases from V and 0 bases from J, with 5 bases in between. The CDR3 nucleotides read TGTGCCAGCAGCTTCACAGTGAACACTGAAGCTTTCTTT. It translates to CASSFTVNTEAFF.

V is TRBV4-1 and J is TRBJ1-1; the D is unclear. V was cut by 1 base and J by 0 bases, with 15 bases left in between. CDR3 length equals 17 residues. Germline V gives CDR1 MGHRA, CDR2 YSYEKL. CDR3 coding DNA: TGCGCCAGCAGCCAAGGGGTCACAACAGCGTTGAACACTGAAGCTTTCTTT. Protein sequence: CASSQGVTTALNTEAFF.

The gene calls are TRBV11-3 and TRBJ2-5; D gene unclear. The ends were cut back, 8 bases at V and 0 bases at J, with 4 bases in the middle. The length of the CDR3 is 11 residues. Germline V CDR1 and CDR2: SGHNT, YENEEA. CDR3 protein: CASQYQETQYF. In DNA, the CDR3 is TGTGCCAGCCAGTACCAAGAGACCCAGTACTTC.

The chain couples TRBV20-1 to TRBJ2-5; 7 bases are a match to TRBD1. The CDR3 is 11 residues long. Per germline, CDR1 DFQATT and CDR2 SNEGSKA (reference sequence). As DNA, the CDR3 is TGCAGCGGGACAGAACAAGAGACCCAGTACTTC. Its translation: CSGTEQETQYF.

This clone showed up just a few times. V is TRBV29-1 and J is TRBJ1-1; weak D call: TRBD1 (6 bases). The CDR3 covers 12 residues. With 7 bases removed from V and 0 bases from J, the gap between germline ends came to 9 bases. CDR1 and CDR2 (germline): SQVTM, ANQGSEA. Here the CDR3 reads CSAGQMNTEAFF. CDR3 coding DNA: TGCAGCGCTGGACAGATGAACACTGAAGCTTTCTTT.

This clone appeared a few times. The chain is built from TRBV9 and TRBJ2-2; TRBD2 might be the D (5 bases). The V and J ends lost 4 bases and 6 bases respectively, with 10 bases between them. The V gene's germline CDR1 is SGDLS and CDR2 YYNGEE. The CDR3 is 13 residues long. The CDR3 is CASSPSGSGELFF. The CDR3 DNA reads TGTGCCAGCAGCCCATCGGGGTCCGGGGAGCTGTTTTTT. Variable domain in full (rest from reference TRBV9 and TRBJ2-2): DSGVTQTPKHLITATGQRVTLRCSPRSGDLSVYWYQQSLDQGLQFLIQYYNGEERAKGNILERFSAQQFPDLHSELNLSSLELGDSALYFCASSPSGSGELFFGEGSRLTVL.

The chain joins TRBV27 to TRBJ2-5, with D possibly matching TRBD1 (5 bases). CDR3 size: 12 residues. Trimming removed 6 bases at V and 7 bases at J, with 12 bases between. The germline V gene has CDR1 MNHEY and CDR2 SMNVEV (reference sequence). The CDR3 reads CASSPIQGTQYF. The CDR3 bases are TGTGCCAGCAGCCCTATCCAGGGGACCCAGTACTTC.

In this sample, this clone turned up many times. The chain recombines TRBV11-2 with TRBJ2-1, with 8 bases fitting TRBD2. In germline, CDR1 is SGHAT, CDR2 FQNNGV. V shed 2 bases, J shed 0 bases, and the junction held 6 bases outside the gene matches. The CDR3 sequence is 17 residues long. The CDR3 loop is CASSLRAGTSSYNEQFF. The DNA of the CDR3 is TGTGCCAGCAGCTTACGTGCCGGGACTAGCTCCTACAATGAGCAGTTCTTC. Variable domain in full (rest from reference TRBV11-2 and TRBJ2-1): EAGVAQSPRYKIIEKRQSVAFWCNPISGHATLYWYQQILGQGPKLLIQFQNNGVVDDSQLPKDRFSAERLKGVDSTLKIQPAKLEDSAVYLCASSLRAGTSSYNEQFFGPGTRLTVL.

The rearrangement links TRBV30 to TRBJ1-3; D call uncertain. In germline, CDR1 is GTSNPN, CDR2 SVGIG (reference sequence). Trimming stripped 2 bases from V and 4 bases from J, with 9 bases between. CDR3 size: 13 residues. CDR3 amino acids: CAWSLGFGNTIYF. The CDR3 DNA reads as TGTGCCTGGAGTCTGGGATTCGGAAACACCATATATTTT.

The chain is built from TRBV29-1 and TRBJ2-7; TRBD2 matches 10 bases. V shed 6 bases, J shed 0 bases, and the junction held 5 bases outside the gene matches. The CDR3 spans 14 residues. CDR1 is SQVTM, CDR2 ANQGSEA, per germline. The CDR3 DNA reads TGCAGCGTGGGTTTAGCGGGAGGCTCCTACGAGCAGTACTTC. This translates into CSVGLAGGSYEQYF.

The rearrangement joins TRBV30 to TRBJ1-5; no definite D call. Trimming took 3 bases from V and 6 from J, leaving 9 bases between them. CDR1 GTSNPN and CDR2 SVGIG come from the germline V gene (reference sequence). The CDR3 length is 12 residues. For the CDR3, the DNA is TGTGCCTGGAGCGAGGGCCCTCAGCCCCAGCATTTT. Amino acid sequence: CAWSEGPQPQHF.